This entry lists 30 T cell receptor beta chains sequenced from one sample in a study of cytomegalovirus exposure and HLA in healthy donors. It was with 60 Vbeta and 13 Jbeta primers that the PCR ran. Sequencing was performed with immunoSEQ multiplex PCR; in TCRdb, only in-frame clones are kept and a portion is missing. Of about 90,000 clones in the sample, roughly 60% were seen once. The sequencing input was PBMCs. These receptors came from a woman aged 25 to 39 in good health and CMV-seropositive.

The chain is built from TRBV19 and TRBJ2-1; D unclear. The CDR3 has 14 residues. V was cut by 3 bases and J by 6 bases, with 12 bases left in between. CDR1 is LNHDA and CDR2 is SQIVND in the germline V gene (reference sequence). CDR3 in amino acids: CASSMAGTVNEQFF. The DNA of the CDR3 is TGTGCCAGTAGTATGGCCGGAACAGTCAATGAGCAGTTCTTC. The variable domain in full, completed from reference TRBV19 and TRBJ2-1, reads DGGITQSPKYLFRKEGQNVTLSCEQNLNHDAMYWYRQDPGQGLRLIYYSQIVNDFQKGDIAEGYSVSREKKESFPLTVTSAQKNPTAFYLCASSMAGTVNEQFFGPGTRLTVL.

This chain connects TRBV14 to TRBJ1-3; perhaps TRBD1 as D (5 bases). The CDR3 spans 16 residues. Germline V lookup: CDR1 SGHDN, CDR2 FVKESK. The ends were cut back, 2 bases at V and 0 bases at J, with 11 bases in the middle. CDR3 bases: TGTGCCAGCAGCCAATTTGGACACCTCTCTGGAAACACCATATATTTT. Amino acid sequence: CASSQFGHLSGNTIYF.

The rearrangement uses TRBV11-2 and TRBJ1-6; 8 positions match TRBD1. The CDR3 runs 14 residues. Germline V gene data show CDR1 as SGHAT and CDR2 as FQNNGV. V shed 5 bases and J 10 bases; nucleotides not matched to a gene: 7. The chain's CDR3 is CASSPITGGSPLHF. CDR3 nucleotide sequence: TGTGCCAGCAGCCCCATTACAGGGGGATCACCCCTCCACTTT.

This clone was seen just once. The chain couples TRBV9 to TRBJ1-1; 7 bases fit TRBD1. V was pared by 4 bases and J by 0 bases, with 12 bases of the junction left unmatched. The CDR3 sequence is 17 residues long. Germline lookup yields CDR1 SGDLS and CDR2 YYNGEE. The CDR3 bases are TGTGCCAGCAGCCCAGGGGGGCCATCTGGCCTGAACACTGAAGCTTTCTTT. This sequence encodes CASSPGGPSGLNTEAFF.

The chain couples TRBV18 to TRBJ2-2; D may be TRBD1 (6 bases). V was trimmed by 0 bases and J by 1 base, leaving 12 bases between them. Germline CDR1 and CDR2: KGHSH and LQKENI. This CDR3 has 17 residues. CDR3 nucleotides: TGTGCCAGCTCACCACCGGGGGCCCCTCTGAACACCGGGGAGCTGTTTTTT. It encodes CASSPPGAPLNTGELFF.

The CDR3 DNA is TGTGCCAGCGGTCGGGGATTAAACTATGGCTACACCTTC. It yields the protein CASGRGLNYGYTF. V and J are TRBV9 and TRBJ1-2; D is ambiguous. CDR1 is SGDLS, CDR2 YYNGEE, per germline. V lost 7 bases, J lost 2 bases, and 12 bases lay in between. This CDR3 contains 13 residues.

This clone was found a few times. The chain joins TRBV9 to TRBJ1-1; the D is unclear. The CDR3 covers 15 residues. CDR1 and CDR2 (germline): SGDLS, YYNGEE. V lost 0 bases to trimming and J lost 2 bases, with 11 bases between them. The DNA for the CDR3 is TGTGCCAGCAGCGTAGAGCCGGGGAAAAACACTGAAGCTTTCTTT. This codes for CASSVEPGKNTEAFF. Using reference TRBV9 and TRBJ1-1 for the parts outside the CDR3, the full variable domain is DSGVTQTPKHLITATGQRVTLRCSPRSGDLSVYWYQQSLDQGLQFLIQYYNGEERAKGNILERFSAQQFPDLHSELNLSSLELGDSALYFCASSVEPGKNTEAFFGQGTRLTVV.

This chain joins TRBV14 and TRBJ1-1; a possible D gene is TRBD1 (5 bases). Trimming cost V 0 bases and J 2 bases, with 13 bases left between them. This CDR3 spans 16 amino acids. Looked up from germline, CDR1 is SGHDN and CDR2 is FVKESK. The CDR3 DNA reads TGTGCCAGCAGCCAAGATAAGGGGCGAGTCAACACTGAAGCTTTCTTT. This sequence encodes CASSQDKGRVNTEAFF.

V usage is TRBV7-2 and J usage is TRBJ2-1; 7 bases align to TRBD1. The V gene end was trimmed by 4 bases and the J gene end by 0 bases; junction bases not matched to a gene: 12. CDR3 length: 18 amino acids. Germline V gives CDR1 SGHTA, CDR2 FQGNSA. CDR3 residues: CASSSPGVGGVSYNEQFF. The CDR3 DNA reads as TGTGCCAGCAGCTCCCCAGGGGTAGGGGGCGTCTCCTACAATGAGCAGTTCTTC. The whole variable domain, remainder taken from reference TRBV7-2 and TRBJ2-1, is GAGVSQSPSNKVTEKGKDVELRCDPISGHTALYWYRQSLGQGLEFLIYFQGNSAPDKSGLPSDRFSAERTGGSVSTLTIQRTQQEDSAVYLCASSSPGVGGVSYNEQFFGPGTRLTVL.

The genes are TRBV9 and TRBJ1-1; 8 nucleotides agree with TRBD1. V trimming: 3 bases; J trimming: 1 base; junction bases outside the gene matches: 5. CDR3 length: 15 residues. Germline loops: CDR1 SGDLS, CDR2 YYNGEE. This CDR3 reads CASSAQGVGNTEAFF. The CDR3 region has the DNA TGTGCCAGCAGCGCACAGGGGGTCGGGAACACTGAAGCTTTCTTT.

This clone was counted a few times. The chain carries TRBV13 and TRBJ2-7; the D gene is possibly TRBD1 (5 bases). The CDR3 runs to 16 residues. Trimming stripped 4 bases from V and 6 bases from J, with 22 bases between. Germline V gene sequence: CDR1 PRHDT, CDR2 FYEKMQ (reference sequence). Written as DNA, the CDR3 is TGTGCCAGCAGCTCCCGGTGGGGCGTGGGAATGAGCGAGCAGTACTTC. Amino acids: CASSSRWGVGMSEQYF.

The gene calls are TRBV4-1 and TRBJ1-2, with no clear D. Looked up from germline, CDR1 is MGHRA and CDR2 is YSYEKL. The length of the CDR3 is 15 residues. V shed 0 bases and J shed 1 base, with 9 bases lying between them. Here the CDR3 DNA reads TGCGCCAGCAGCCAAGATAGCCCGAGTAACTATGGCTACACCTTC. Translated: CASSQDSPSNYGYTF.

The CDR3 sequence is CASSLLGQDLINEQFF. DNA of the CDR3: TGTGCCAGCAGCTTGCTCGGACAGGATCTTATAAATGAGCAGTTCTTC. The genes are TRBV5-4 and TRBJ2-1, with TRBD1 matching 7 bases. CDR1 and CDR2 (germline): SGHNT, YYREEE (reference sequence). This CDR3 comprises 16 residues. Germline trimming cut 1 base from V and 7 bases from J; bases unmatched to any gene: 11.

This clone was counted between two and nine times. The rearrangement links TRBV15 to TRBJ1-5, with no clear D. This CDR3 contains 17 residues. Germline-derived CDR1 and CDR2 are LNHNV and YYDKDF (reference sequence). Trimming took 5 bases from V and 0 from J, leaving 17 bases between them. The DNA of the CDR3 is TGTGCCACCAGCCCGGGTCCCACTGTGTATAGCAATCAGCCCCAGCATTTT. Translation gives CATSPGPTVYSNQPQHF.

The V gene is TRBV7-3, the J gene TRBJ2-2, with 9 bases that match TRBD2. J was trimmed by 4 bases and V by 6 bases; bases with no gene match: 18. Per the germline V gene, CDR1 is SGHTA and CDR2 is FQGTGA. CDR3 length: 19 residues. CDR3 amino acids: CASRQTSSGVPDSTGELFF. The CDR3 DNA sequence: TGTGCCAGCAGACAGACGTCTAGCGGGGTCCCTGACTCCACCGGGGAGCTGTTTTTT.

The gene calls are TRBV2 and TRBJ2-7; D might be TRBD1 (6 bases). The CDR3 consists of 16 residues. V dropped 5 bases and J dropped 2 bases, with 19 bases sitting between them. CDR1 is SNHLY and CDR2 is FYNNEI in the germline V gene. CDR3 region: CASSIAGEGSTYEQYF. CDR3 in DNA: TGTGCCAGCAGTATTGCAGGGGAAGGGAGTACCTACGAGCAGTACTTC.

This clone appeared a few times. The CDR3: CASSLRGARNEQFF. CDR3 nucleotides: TGCGCCAGCAGCTTGCGTGGGGCGAGGAATGAGCAGTTCTTC. The chain combines TRBV5-1 with TRBJ2-1; D is possibly TRBD1 (5 bases). There are 14 residues in the CDR3. Germline values: CDR1 SGHRS, CDR2 YFSETQ. Trimming took off 1 base at V and 7 bases at J, with 12 bases between the two ends.

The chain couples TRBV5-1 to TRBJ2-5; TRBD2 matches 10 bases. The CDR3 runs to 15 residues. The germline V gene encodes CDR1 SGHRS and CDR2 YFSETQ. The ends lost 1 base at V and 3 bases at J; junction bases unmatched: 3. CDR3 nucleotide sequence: TGCGCCAGCAGCTTGAGCGGGGGGGCCGAAGAGACCCAGTACTTC. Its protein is CASSLSGGAEETQYF.

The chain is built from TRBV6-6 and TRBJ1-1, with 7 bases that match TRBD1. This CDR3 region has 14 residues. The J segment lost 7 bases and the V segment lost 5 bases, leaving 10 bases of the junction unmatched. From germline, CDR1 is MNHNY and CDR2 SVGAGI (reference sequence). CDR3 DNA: TGTGCCAGCAGTCCACCGACAGGGAAGAATGAAGCTTTCTTT. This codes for CASSPPTGKNEAFF.

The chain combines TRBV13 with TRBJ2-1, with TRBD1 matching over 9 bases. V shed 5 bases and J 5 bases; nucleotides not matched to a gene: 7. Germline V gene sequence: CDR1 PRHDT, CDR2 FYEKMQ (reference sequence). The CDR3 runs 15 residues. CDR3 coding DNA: TGTGCCAGCAGCGAACCGGGACAGGGCGACAATGAGCAGTTCTTC. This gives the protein CASSEPGQGDNEQFF.

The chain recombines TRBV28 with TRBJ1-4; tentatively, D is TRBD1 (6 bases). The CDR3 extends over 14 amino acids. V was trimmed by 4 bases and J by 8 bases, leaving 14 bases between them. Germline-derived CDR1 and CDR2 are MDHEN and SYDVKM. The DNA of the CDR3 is TGTGCCAGCAGTTACCCCTCCGACAGGGAAAAACTGTTTTTT. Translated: CASSYPSDREKLFF.

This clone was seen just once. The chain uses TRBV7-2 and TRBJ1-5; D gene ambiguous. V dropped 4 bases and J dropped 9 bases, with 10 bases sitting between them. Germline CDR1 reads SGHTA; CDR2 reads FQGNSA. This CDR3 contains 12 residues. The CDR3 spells CASSSPVLPQHF. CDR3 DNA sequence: TGTGCCAGCAGCTCTCCCGTTTTGCCCCAGCATTTT. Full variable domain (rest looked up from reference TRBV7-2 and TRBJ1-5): GAGVSQSPSNKVTEKGKDVELRCDPISGHTALYWYRQSLGQGLEFLIYFQGNSAPDKSGLPSDRFSAERTGGSVSTLTIQRTQQEDSAVYLCASSSPVLPQHFGDGTRLSIL.

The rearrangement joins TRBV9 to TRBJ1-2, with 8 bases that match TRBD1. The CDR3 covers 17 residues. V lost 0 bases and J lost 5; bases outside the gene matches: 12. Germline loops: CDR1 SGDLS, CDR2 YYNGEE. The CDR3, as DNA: TGTGCCAGCAGCGTAGACAGGGGGGGACTCTATGGGTATGGCTACACCTTC. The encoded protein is CASSVDRGGLYGYGYTF.

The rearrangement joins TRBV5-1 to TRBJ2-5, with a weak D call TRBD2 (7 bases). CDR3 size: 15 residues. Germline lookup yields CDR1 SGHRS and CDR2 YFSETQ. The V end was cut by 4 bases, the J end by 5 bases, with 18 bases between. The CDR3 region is CASSPLRGAGETQYF. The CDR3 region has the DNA TGCGCCAGCAGCCCCCTCCGGGGGGCCGGGGAGACCCAGTACTTC.

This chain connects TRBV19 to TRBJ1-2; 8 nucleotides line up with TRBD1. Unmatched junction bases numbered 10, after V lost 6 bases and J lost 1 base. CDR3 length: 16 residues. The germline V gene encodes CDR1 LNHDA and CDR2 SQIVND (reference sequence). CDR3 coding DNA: TGTGCCAGTAGGATCGGCAGGGGGCCCCTTAACTATGGCTACACCTTC. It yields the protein CASRIGRGPLNYGYTF. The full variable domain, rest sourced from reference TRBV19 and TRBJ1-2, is DGGITQSPKYLFRKEGQNVTLSCEQNLNHDAMYWYRQDPGQGLRLIYYSQIVNDFQKGDIAEGYSVSREKKESFPLTVTSAQKNPTAFYLCASRIGRGPLNYGYTFGSGTRLTVV.

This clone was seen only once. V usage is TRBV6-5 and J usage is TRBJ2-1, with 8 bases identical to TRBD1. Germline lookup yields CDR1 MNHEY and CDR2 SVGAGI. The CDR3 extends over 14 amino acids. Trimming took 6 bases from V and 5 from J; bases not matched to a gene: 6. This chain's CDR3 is CASSSGTGHNEQFF. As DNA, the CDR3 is TGTGCCAGCAGCTCCGGGACAGGCCACAATGAGCAGTTCTTC.

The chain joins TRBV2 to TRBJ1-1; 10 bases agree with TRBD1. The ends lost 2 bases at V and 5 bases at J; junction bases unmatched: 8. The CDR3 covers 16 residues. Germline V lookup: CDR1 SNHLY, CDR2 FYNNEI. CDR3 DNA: TGTGCCAGCAGTGAACATCCTAGGGACAGGGGAACTGAAGCTTTCTTT. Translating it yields CASSEHPRDRGTEAFF. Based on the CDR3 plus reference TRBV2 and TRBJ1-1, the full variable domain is EPEVTQTPSHQVTQMGQEVILRCVPISNHLYFYWYRQILGQKVEFLVSFYNNEISEKSEIFDDQFSVERPDGSNFTLKIRSTKLEDSAMYFCASSEHPRDRGTEAFFGQGTRLTVV.

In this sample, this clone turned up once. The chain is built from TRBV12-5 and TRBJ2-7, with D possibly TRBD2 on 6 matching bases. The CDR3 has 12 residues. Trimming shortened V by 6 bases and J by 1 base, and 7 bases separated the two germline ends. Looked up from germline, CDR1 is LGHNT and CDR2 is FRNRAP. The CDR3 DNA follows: TGTGCTAGTGGCGGAGGGTCCTACGAGCAGTACTTC. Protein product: CASGGGSYEQYF.

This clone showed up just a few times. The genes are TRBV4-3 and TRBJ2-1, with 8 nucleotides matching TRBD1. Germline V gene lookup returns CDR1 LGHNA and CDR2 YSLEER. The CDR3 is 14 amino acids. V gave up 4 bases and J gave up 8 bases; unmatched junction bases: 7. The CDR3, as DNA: TGCGCCAGCAGCCTATGGACAGGGTTCGATGAGCAGTTCTTC. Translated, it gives CASSLWTGFDEQFF.

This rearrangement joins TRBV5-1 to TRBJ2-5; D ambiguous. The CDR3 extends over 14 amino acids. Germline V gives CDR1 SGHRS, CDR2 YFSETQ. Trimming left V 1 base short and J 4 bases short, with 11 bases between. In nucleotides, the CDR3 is TGCGCCAGCAGCTTGCTCTCCCCCCCAGAGACCCAGTACTTC. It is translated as CASSLLSPPETQYF. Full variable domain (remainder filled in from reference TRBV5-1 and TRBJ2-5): KAGVTQTPRYLIKTRGQQVTLSCSPISGHRSVSWYQQTPGQGLQFLFEYFSETQRNKGNFPGRFSGRQFSNSRSEMNVSTLELGDSALYLCASSLLSPPETQYFGPGTRLLVL.